A single sample gave rise to the 5 T cell receptor beta chains below, sequenced in a study of blood T cell repertoires in COVID-19. Assay used: immunoSEQ multiplex PCR; TCRdb lists only in-frame clones, some missing. The sample shows over 200,000 clones, approximately 90% of them seen only once. Sequenced input: PBMCs or T cells enriched from blood (not recorded which). These receptors were collected from a man between 40 and 49 years old who had recovered from COVID-19.

The chain carries TRBV19 and TRBJ1-2; unclear D gene. Germline loops: CDR1 LNHDA, CDR2 SQIVND (reference sequence). V lost 0 bases and J 0 bases, leaving 8 bases between the germline ends. The CDR3 is made up of 15 amino acids. The CDR3 DNA reads TGTGCCAGTAGTATAGATACGTCAGCTAACTATGGCTACACCTTC. The encoded protein is CASSIDTSANYGYTF.

V is TRBV14 and J is TRBJ2-6; the match to TRBD2 covers 8 bases. CDR3 length equals 20 residues. The V gene end was trimmed by 2 bases and the J gene end by 0 bases; junction bases not matched to a gene: 12. Per the germline V gene, CDR1 is SGHDN and CDR2 is FVKESK. The CDR3 sequence: CASSQRYFSGTYSGANVLTF. Here the CDR3 DNA reads TGTGCCAGCAGCCAACGGTATTTTAGCGGGACCTACTCTGGGGCCAACGTCCTGACTTTC.

The gene calls are TRBV15 and TRBJ1-1; possible D gene TRBD1, 6 bases. The CDR3 loop spans 14 amino acids. V lost 0 bases, J lost 4 bases, and 9 bases lay in between. The germline CDR1 and CDR2 sequences are LNHNV and YYDKDF (reference sequence). CDR3 in amino acids: CATSRDRGGTEAFF. CDR3 in DNA: TGTGCCACCAGCAGAGACAGGGGTGGCACTGAAGCTTTCTTT.

The DNA of the CDR3 is TGTGCCAGCAGTGTTGCGCGTCCTAACACAGATACGCAGTATTTT. It encodes CASSVARPNTDTQYF. This sequence joins TRBV2 and TRBJ2-3; D unresolved. Trimming stripped 4 bases from V and 2 bases from J, with 13 bases between. Germline-derived CDR1 and CDR2 are SNHLY and FYNNEI. The CDR3 spans 15 residues.

This clone was observed once. The V call is TRBV19, the J call TRBJ1-1; 8 bases are a match to TRBD1. This CDR3 region has 14 residues. Trimming removed 6 bases from V and 1 base from J; junction bases left unmatched: 4. Germline V gene sequence: CDR1 LNHDA, CDR2 SQIVND (reference sequence). In DNA, the CDR3 is TGTGCCAGTAGCTTCGGACAGGGGAACACTGAAGCTTTCTTT. This codes for CASSFGQGNTEAFF.